The 23 T cell receptor beta chains listed next were all sequenced from one sample in a study of blood T cell repertoires in COVID-19. Using immunoSEQ multiplex PCR, the repertoire was profiled, and TCRdb retains in-frame clones only, with some absent. The table shows roughly 140,000 clones, with 84% occurring only once. Sequencing input: peripheral blood. The receptor set was obtained from a woman in her forties or fifties with acute or convalescent COVID-19.

The rearrangement uses TRBV18 and TRBJ2-2; 8 bases line up with TRBD1. This CDR3 region has 16 residues. The germline V gene encodes CDR1 KGHSH and CDR2 LQKENI. J was trimmed by 7 bases and V by 2 bases; bases with no gene match: 9. CDR3 DNA: TGTGCCAGCTCACCAACACTCAGGGGGCAAGGCGGGGAGCTGTTTTTT. It encodes CASSPTLRGQGGELFF.

The rearrangement uses TRBV28 and TRBJ1-6; D possibly corresponds to TRBD1 (6 bases). The V gene lost 3 bases and the J gene lost 10 bases, with 16 bases spanning the gap. Germline V gene lookup returns CDR1 MDHEN and CDR2 SYDVKM. The CDR3 loop spans 15 amino acids. The CDR3 region is CASSLPAPQGSPLHF. CDR3 in DNA: TGTGCCAGCAGTTTGCCCGCACCACAGGGCTCACCCCTCCACTTT.

V and J are TRBV7-2 and TRBJ1-2; D is perhaps TRBD1 (6 bases). Per the germline V gene, CDR1 is SGHTA and CDR2 is FQGNSA. Between the trimmed V and J ends, which lost 3 bases and 4 bases, there was a span of 15 bases. The CDR3 covers 15 residues. The CDR3 reads CASSFPYRVGYGYTF. Written as DNA, the CDR3 is TGTGCCAGCAGCTTTCCCTACAGGGTCGGCTATGGCTACACCTTC. Drawing the rest from reference TRBV7-2 and TRBJ1-2, the complete variable domain is GAGVSQSPSNKVTEKGKDVELRCDPISGHTALYWYRQSLGQGLEFLIYFQGNSAPDKSGLPSDRFSAERTGGSVSTLTIQRTQQEDSAVYLCASSFPYRVGYGYTFGSGTRLTVV.

This clone was counted only a few times. The chain recombines TRBV5-8 with TRBJ1-1, with TRBD1 as a possible D gene (6 bases). The length of the CDR3 is 13 residues. Germline V gene lookup returns CDR1 SGHTS and CDR2 YDEGEE. The ends were cut back, 2 bases at V and 1 base at J, with 6 bases in the middle. The CDR3 spells CASSFRGNTEAFF. DNA of the CDR3: TGTGCCAGCAGCTTCAGGGGGAACACTGAAGCTTTCTTT.

The chain joins TRBV4-2 to TRBJ1-2, with 8 bases fitting TRBD1. This CDR3 comprises 14 residues. The germline V gene encodes CDR1 LGHNA and CDR2 YNFKEQ. The junction had 3 bases not matched to a gene; V was cut back by 3 bases and J by 3 bases. CDR3 DNA sequence: TGTGCCAGCAGCCAGGAGACAGGGGACTATGGCTACACCTTC. Protein product: CASSQETGDYGYTF.

The chain joins TRBV7-2 to TRBJ2-3, with D tentatively TRBD2 (6 bases). The V gene lost 3 bases and the J gene lost 3 bases, with 10 bases spanning the gap. Germline CDR1 SGHTA, CDR2 FQGNSA. The CDR3 extends over 14 amino acids. CDR3 in DNA: TGTGCCAGCAGCTTGCGGGGAGAGACAGATACGCAGTATTTT. This gives the protein CASSLRGETDTQYF.

Comments on this clone: Relative to the germline gene, one junction end is altered; a read error may explain this. Other DNA sequences of this sample code for an identical CDR3. The chain uses TRBV19 and TRBJ2-5; D is ambiguous. This CDR3 spans 13 amino acids. Germline loops: CDR1 LNHDA, CDR2 SQIVND (reference sequence). The CDR3 coding sequence is TGTGCCAGTAGCATAGACTTCCAAGAGACCCAGTACTTC. Its protein is CASSIDFQETQYF.

The V and J genes are TRBV7-8 and TRBJ2-7; 9 nucleotides agree with TRBD1. The ends lost 5 bases at V and 1 base at J; junction bases unmatched: 12. The CDR3 consists of 17 residues. Germline lookup yields CDR1 SGHVS and CDR2 FQNEAQ. The chain's CDR3 is CASSHQTGTGRSYEQYF. Here the CDR3 DNA reads TGTGCCAGCAGCCATCAAACCGGGACAGGGAGATCCTACGAGCAGTACTTC.

This chain uses TRBV19 with TRBJ1-6; D uncertain. The V end was cut by 4 bases, the J end by 10 bases, with 17 bases between. CDR3 length: 15 amino acids. The germline V gene has CDR1 LNHDA and CDR2 SQIVND (reference sequence). In nucleotides, the CDR3 is TGTGCCAGTAGTAGACACGTCGGGGAAAAATCACCCCTCCACTTT. Its protein is CASSRHVGEKSPLHF. Variable domain in full (rest from reference TRBV19 and TRBJ1-6): DGGITQSPKYLFRKEGQNVTLSCEQNLNHDAMYWYRQDPGQGLRLIYYSQIVNDFQKGDIAEGYSVSREKKESFPLTVTSAQKNPTAFYLCASSRHVGEKSPLHFGNGTRLTVT.

The J gene is TRBJ1-5, the V gene TRBV18; the D gene is possibly TRBD1 (6 bases). The CDR3 covers 14 residues. Germline CDR1 KGHSH, CDR2 LQKENI. Trimming cost V 2 bases and J 2 bases, with 7 bases left between them. The DNA of the CDR3 is TGTGCCAGCTCACCAGAGGGGGGCAATCAGCCCCAGCATTTT. Its protein is CASSPEGGNQPQHF.

V usage is TRBV6-5 and J usage is TRBJ2-7; 13 nucleotides align to TRBD2. V lost 7 bases to trimming and J lost 4 bases; unmatched junction nucleotides: 1. Germline lookup yields CDR1 MNHEY and CDR2 SVGAGI. The CDR3 runs 13 residues. Here the CDR3 DNA reads TGTGCCAGCATGACTAGCGGGAGGTACGAGCAGTACTTC. Protein: CASMTSGRYEQYF.

The chain combines TRBV14 with TRBJ1-2; tentatively, D is TRBD1 (6 bases). V was trimmed by 4 bases and J by 4 bases, leaving 13 bases between them. The CDR3 is 14 amino acids. Germline CDR1 reads SGHDN; CDR2 reads FVKESK. The CDR3 DNA follows: TGTGCCAGCAGCCGAGGTGGGGGCCGCTATGGCTACACCTTC. Translating gives CASSRGGGRYGYTF.

The chain has TRBV5-4 and TRBJ2-1, with 11 bases that match TRBD2. The length of the CDR3 is 15 residues. Germline lookup yields CDR1 SGHNT and CDR2 YYREEE (reference sequence). The J segment lost 4 bases and the V segment lost 4 bases, leaving 4 bases of the junction unmatched. CDR3 protein: CASSRLAGSYNEQFF. For the CDR3, the DNA is TGTGCCAGCAGCAGACTAGCGGGGTCGTACAATGAGCAGTTCTTC. Combining the CDR3 with reference TRBV5-4 and TRBJ2-1 gives the whole variable domain ETGVTQSPTHLIKTRGQQVTLRCSSQSGHNTVSWYQQALGQGPQFIFQYYREEENGRGNFPPRFSGLQFPNYSSELNVNALELDDSALYLCASSRLAGSYNEQFFGPGTRLTVL.

The rearrangement links TRBV19 to TRBJ1-2, with TRBD1 matching 9 bases. CDR1 LNHDA and CDR2 SQIVND come from the germline V gene (reference sequence). The J segment lost 7 bases and the V segment lost 7 bases, leaving 7 bases of the junction unmatched. The CDR3 is made up of 13 amino acids. The CDR3 nucleotides read TGTGCCAGTATTGGGGACAGGGCTTTTGGCTACACCTTC. Encoded protein: CASIGDRAFGYTF.

This chain links TRBV3-1 (or the pseudogene TRBV3-2) with TRBJ2-2; D is ambiguous. Germline-derived CDR1 and CDR2 are LGHDT and YNNKEL (reference sequence). The CDR3 extends over 13 amino acids. With 4 bases removed from V and 7 bases from J, the gap between germline ends came to 10 bases. In nucleotides, the CDR3 is TGTGCCAGCAGCCCATTGAGTGTCGGGGAGCTGTTTTTT. Its protein is CASSPLSVGELFF.

This clone came up a few times. V usage is TRBV6-2 or TRBV6-3 and J usage is TRBJ2-6; no clear D gene. This CDR3 has 17 residues. The germline gives CDR1 MNHEY, CDR2 SVGEGT. V gave up 5 bases and J gave up 1 base, with 15 bases separating them. CDR3 protein: CASSRAPLRSGANVLTF. As DNA, the CDR3 is TGTGCCAGCAGTCGCGCCCCGTTACGATCTGGGGCCAACGTCCTGACTTTC.

The chain links TRBV7-6 to TRBJ1-6; 9 bases match TRBD1. This CDR3 has 19 residues. The junction had 12 bases not matched to a gene; V was cut back by 2 bases and J by 4 bases. Germline lookup yields CDR1 SGHVS and CDR2 FNYEAQ. For the CDR3, the DNA is TGTGCCAGCAGCTTAAGGGGTCAGTCCGGGACAGGGTATAATTCACCCCTCCACTTT. Its translation is CASSLRGQSGTGYNSPLHF.

This chain connects TRBV3-1 (or the pseudogene TRBV3-2) to TRBJ1-1; D might be TRBD1 (6 bases). Germline CDR1 is LGHDT and CDR2 is YNNKEL (reference sequence). V was trimmed by 4 bases and J by 5 bases, leaving 17 bases between them. The CDR3 length is 15 residues. CDR3 nucleotide sequence: TGTGCCAGCAGCCCGCTGAGGGGGGGTGGGACTGAAGCTTTCTTT. This gives the protein CASSPLRGGGTEAFF.

A few counts support this clone. The chain carries TRBV28 and TRBJ2-4; TRBD2 matches 7 bases. The germline gives CDR1 MDHEN, CDR2 SYDVKM. J lost 2 bases, V lost 1 base, and 14 bases had no gene match. The CDR3 extends over 19 amino acids. CDR3 sequence reads: CASSLFVRGVAESKNIQYF. As DNA, the CDR3 is TGTGCCAGCAGTTTATTTGTACGGGGGGTAGCGGAGTCCAAAAACATTCAGTACTTC.

The chain joins TRBV27 to TRBJ1-5; TRBD1 matches at 8 bases. CDR1 is MNHEY, CDR2 SMNVEV, per germline (reference sequence). The CDR3 has 16 amino acids. After removal of 5 bases from V and 7 bases from J, the junction contained 13 bases not matched to a gene. CDR3 sequence (DNA): TGTGCCAGCAGTGCTTCGACAGGGGACATGTGGCAGCCCCAGCATTTT. It specifies CASSASTGDMWQPQHF.

The table lists this clone with a count of one. The chain combines TRBV9 with TRBJ1-6; D might be TRBD1 (5 bases). Trimming took 0 bases from V and 4 from J, leaving 8 bases between them. The CDR3 has 15 residues. Per the germline V gene, CDR1 is SGDLS and CDR2 is YYNGEE. The CDR3 protein is CASSVAGSYNSPLHF. In DNA form, the CDR3 reads TGTGCCAGCAGCGTAGCAGGGTCGTATAATTCACCCCTCCACTTT.

The CDR3, as DNA: TGTGCCAGTAGTATACTCGGGTTTGGAGCTTTCTTT. Protein product: CASSILGFGAFF. The rearrangement joins TRBV19 to TRBJ1-1, with D unresolved. V was cut by 2 bases and J by 10 bases, with 11 bases left in between. Per germline, CDR1 LNHDA and CDR2 SQIVND (reference sequence). CDR3 length: 12 amino acids.

The chain uses TRBV6-5 and TRBJ1-6; unclear D gene. Germline CDR1 MNHEY, CDR2 SVGAGI. This CDR3 is built from 13 residues. Between the trimmed V and J ends, which lost 7 bases and 5 bases, there was a span of 9 bases. The CDR3 DNA reads TGTGCCAGCATTACGGGTGATAATTCACCCCTCCACTTT. This encodes CASITGDNSPLHF.